Described below is a single T cell receptor beta chain sequence and its context. The data are from a study of molecular identifiers for immune sequencing clone quantification. MiXCR, run by TCRdb on the PCR reads, gives a single entry per CDR3 protein. Of approximately 630,000 distinct CDR3 sequences listed, 25% are singletons. The length of the CDR3 is 14 residues. V was pared by 5 bases and J by 1 base, with 12 bases between. Per germline, CDR1 LGHNT and CDR2 FRNRAP. This rearrangement joins TRBV12-5 to TRBJ2-7, with unresolved D. Sequencing was carried out using naive CD8+ T cells from blood, with Jurkat cell RNA spiked in. Subset indicated: FACS-sorted CD8+CD4-CCR7+CD45RA+ naive T cells. This TCR was sampled from a human donor in good health. Some libraries in this study had Jurkat cell RNA spiked in. Here the CDR3 reads CASGPEIGSYEQYF. Here the CDR3 DNA reads TGTGCTAGTGGTCCTGAGATTGGGTCCTACGAGCAGTACTTC.